This T cell receptor beta chain was obtained from a study of shared clonotypes between healthy human individuals (dated by TCRdb to the early 2020s). For context, the study as a whole: The cohort included three men and a couple of women between 18 and 49 years of age. For each donor, three plates each were used for CD4 naive and CD4 memory, two plates were used for CD8 naive, and one plate was used for CD8 memory. The study deeply sequenced blood TCR repertoires of five healthy adults to estimate repertoire size and the extent of clonotype sharing between individuals. To increase sequencing depth and limit assay-specific biases, TCR repertoire library preparation and sequencing were carried out by different laboratories using diverse techniques. Each donor's leukapheresis produced roughly between about 0.9 and 9.5 billion PBMCs.

What the authors observed across the whole study: Even with the large sequencing depth, rarefaction of the sorted-subset datasets indicated that sequencing was incomplete. Based on pairwise subsampling, the degree of clonotype sharing among donors was expected to be affected by sequencing depth. Because the study included only a small number of donors, the genetic and exposure-history diversity represented was limited. Approximately 4.8% of naive CD4, roughly 3.5% of naive CD8, approximately 2.2% of memory CD4, and about 0.4% of memory CD8 clonotypes were shared across four donors. Compared with non-shared clonotypes, clonotypes shared by all four sorted-subset donors had higher generation probabilities. Sampling was restricted to blood, and TCR repertoires in tissue are likely to differ from TCR repertoires in blood. Estimated clonotype richness was generally larger for naive than for memory subsets.

Using the deep immunoSEQ assay, TCR CDR3 regions were amplified from genomic DNA by multiplex PCR. Genomic DNA extracted from each cell subset was distributed evenly over all wells of several immunoSEQ 96-well plates, and each plate served as one replicate. Each replicate PCR for sorted subsets received about 210 ng genomic DNA, equal to roughly 33,000 T cell genomes. Purified libraries were measured with a Qubit 3.0 fluorometer, size-checked on a Bioanalyzer 2100, and measured again with the KAPA Library Quantification kit. Each immunoSEQ 96-well plate was sequenced on its own single-read 150-cycle Illumina NextSeq 550 flow cell. The paper's processing steps were these. Because the immunoSEQ output held only junctional sequences and lacked quality scores, the filtering could not match the filtering applied to full-length reads. To assign V/J genes and CDR3, sequences were annotated using PyIR, a Python wrapper for IgBLAST v1.9, with IMGT germline references. Any read was removed if the V/J assignment was weak (E-value above 1e-6), the CDR3 was missing, or the read contained stop codons, out-of-frame junctions, or ambiguous translated residues. V3J clonotypes were defined as sequences sharing the same inferred V gene, J gene, and CDR3 amino acid sequence. Percentage overlap between repertoires was calculated by dividing the number of shared unique clonotypes by the size of the smaller repertoire. Richness of each repertoire was evaluated using RTK rarefaction, the Chao1 estimator, and Recon v2.1 estimates of unobserved clonotypes. Generation probabilities for all TCRbeta clonotypes obtained by the gDNA method from a few donors were computed using OLGA. TCRdb obtained this table from immuneACCESS and retained in-frame rearrangements with V and J assigned. These tables miss some clones; where compared with another copy, unresolved V genes account for less than half of the shortfall, and the remainder is unexplained. The V and J calls and the clone size are those of that table, but D and trimming were determined from the DNA. This sample gives just over 2,000,000 clones in total; 85% to 95% of them show up just once. The top ten hold under 0.15% of the sample.

As regards this clone: The specificity of this receptor is unknown. There are no base qualities to consult, and no much larger clone falls within one base.

Healthy HIV-negative adults with no recently reported acute infections or vaccinations were included as donors. Every donor was a Caucasian adult residing in Nashville, Tennessee, USA. CD4+ T cells were enriched through magnetic negative selection, after which naive cells were positively selected on CD45RA and the remaining negative fraction served as the memory subset. Blood was collected by leukapheresis, and PBMCs were isolated by Ficoll-Histopaque density gradient centrifugation and then cryopreserved in liquid nitrogen vapor phase. Analytical flow cytometry was used to check the purity and quantity of each magnetically sorted T cell population. Each sorted fraction had its genomic DNA isolated and then quantified by UV absorbance on a Nanodrop 2000c. As encoded in the germline V gene, CDR1 is LGHNA while CDR2 is YNFKEQ. The CDR3 holds 12 amino acids from the cysteine to the phenylalanine. The retained sequence is limited to the CDR3, 36 bases, with the frame set at the first base. Trimming removed 5 bases from V and 2 bases from J, leaving 5 bases between the germline ends.

The sequence was obtained from a man between 18 and 35 years old in good health. Material for sequencing was naive CD4+ T cells sorted from blood. This specimen's cell subset or site label, per the study, means: CD45RA+ positively selected. The chain is encoded by TRBV4-2 joined to TRBJ2-3, with the identity of the D gene unclear. In nucleotide form, the sequence is TGTGCCAGCAGCTCCCACACAGATACGCAGTATTTT. This translates into CASSSHTDTQYF.